The T cell receptor beta chain under discussion was sequenced for a study of control samples from healthy donors and cancer patients. Sequenced by immunoSEQ multiplex PCR; TCRdb stores in-frame clones only, minus some. This table holds over 150,000 clones, roughly 95% found once. Sequenced sample: blood. The sequence was obtained from a woman in her 30s in good health.

CDR3 region: CSVWNYNEQFF. CDR3 nucleotides: TGCAGCGTTTGGAACTACAATGAGCAGTTCTTC. This rearrangement joins TRBV29-1 to TRBJ2-1; D is ambiguous. Germline V gene sequence: CDR1 SQVTM, CDR2 ANQGSEA. Trimming cost V 5 bases and J 3 bases, with 5 bases left between them. This CDR3 comprises 11 residues.